This paragraph covers one TCR delta chain sequence. Based on its abundance in the sample, this clone is large (0.1 to 1%). Its antigen is still unknown. No base qualities exist here, and no much larger clone lies one base off it. The library was made by RT-PCR. Sequenced on an Illumina MiSeq. TCRdb processed the public reads again with the CATT caller, after which rows with matching DNA were combined. Present in this sample are more than 650 delta-chain clones, almost 60% of which were seen just once. In total, the top ten clones hold about 20% of the sample. The data originate from a study of gammadelta T cells in human blood (TCRdb year 2020). Overall study outcomes, separate from this receptor: The study reported that microbial exposure appeared to drive polyclonal expansion of innate gamma-delta T cells immediately after birth.

The germline V gene yields TSWWSYY for CDR1 and QGS for CDR2. V ends up 1 base short and J 7 bases short, with an unmatched junction base count of 7. The cysteine opens and the phenylalanine closes a CDR3 of 15 amino acids. The sequence is cut down to CDR3 DNA, 45 bases in frame from base 1. The chain links TRDV1 with TRDJ1; TRDD3 aligns with 9 central bases. Sample: non-Vgamma9Vdelta2 gamma-delta T cells from cord blood. This TCR came from a newborn. The DNA sequence follows: TGTGCTCTTGGGGAACGTTCTGGGGATACGAGTAAACTCATCTTT. Protein translation: CALGERSGDTSKLIF.